Following are 27 T cell receptor beta chains from one sample sequenced in a study of spatial heterogeneity in lung cancer (dated by TCRdb to between 2019 and 2020). Libraries were made using 5' RACE. TCRdb names NextSeq 500 as the instrument used. TCRdb reran the public reads through fastp at Q25 and MiXCR, keeping productive beta chains. Every entry covers one CDR3 protein and lists the most common genes and DNA from its rows. The sample records about 17,000 distinct CDR3 sequences, 6.2% of which are singletons. Approximately 6.2% of the sample is in the top ten clones. The label giving this sample's time point can be read as: sample taken at primary tumor resection. These TCRs' antigens remain unknown. The paper's findings and limits, for the study overall: The tumor nonsynonymous mutation count correlated with the number of expanded intratumoral alpha and beta TCRs.

The material was lung tumor tissue, obtained at surgery. The receptors stem from a male donor with early-stage non-small cell lung cancer.

This clonotype was recorded many times. For a library built for alpha chains, this beta chain is a stray read; little rests on its size. The chain links TRBV5-6 to TRBJ1-5, with D uncertain. The ends were cut back, 2 bases at V and 1 base at J, with 4 bases in the middle. From germline, CDR1 is SGHDT and CDR2 YYEEEE. The length of the CDR3 is 13 residues. The CDR3 DNA reads TGTGCCAGCAGCTTAAGGAGCAATCAGCCCCAGCATTTT. This translates into CASSLRSNQPQHF.

As to this clonotype: This beta chain is off target for a library built for alpha chains, so its abundance means little. The chain uses TRBV9 and TRBJ1-4; TRBD1 aligns across 10 bases. After removal of 3 bases from V and 8 bases from J, the junction contained 4 bases not matched to a gene. This CDR3 has 14 residues. In germline, CDR1 is SGDLS, CDR2 YYNGEE. The CDR3 loop reads CASSEGQGNEKLFF. The CDR3 bases are TGTGCCAGCAGCGAGGGACAGGGGAACGAAAAACTGTTTTTT.

Ten or more counts support this clonotype. As an off-target read in a library built for alpha chains, this beta chain has a frequency of little significance. CDR3 loop: CASSASRATDTQYF. The CDR3 DNA sequence: TGTGCCAGCAGCGCCTCACGGGCCACAGATACGCAGTATTTT. The rearrangement joins TRBV7-2 to TRBJ2-3, with D unclear. V shed 5 bases and J shed 2 bases, with 11 bases lying between them. The CDR3 is made up of 14 amino acids. From germline, CDR1 is SGHTA and CDR2 FQGNSA.

This clonotype was observed many times. This beta chain is a stray sequence in a library constructed for alpha chains; its clone size is not meaningful. The V gene is TRBV7-9, the J gene TRBJ2-1; D uncertain. CDR1 is SEHNR, CDR2 FQNEAQ, per germline (reference sequence). The CDR3 has 12 amino acids. Trimming removed 6 bases from V and 5 bases from J, with 8 bases in between. The CDR3 protein is CASRFYNNEQFF. For the CDR3, the DNA is TGTGCCAGCAGGTTCTATAACAATGAGCAGTTCTTC.

This clonotype has ten or more counts. Little can be read into the size of this beta chain, an off-target read in a library designed for alpha chains. The V and J genes are TRBV6-6 and TRBJ1-2; 9 bases match TRBD1. J was trimmed by 3 bases and V by 5 bases; bases with no gene match: 10. The germline gives CDR1 MNHNY, CDR2 SVGAGI (reference sequence). The CDR3 spans 16 residues. The CDR3 bases are TGTGCCAGCAGTCAACCGGGACAGGGAAAGGACTATGGCTACACCTTC. Translated: CASSQPGQGKDYGYTF.

This clonotype was observed many times. The library was prepared for alpha chains; this beta chain is a stray read, so its frequency means little. The CDR3 spells CASSSRTGGYTF. The CDR3 DNA reads as TGTGCCAGCAGTTCCCGGACGGGTGGCTACACCTTC. The genes are TRBV27 and TRBJ1-2; D gene unclear. The V gene's germline CDR1 is MNHEY and CDR2 SMNVEV (reference sequence). This CDR3 contains 12 residues. Trimming took 4 bases from V and 7 from J, leaving 10 bases between them.

This clonotype was recorded many times. Found in a library prepared for alpha chains, this beta chain is an off-target read, and its abundance has little meaning. This chain links TRBV4-1 with TRBJ1-3; no firm D call. The germline gives CDR1 MGHRA, CDR2 YSYEKL. The CDR3 spans 14 residues. With 0 bases removed from V and 3 bases from J, the gap between germline ends came to 6 bases. Written as DNA, the CDR3 is TGCGCCAGCAGCCAAGAACGAGTTGGAAACACCATATATTTT. Encoded protein: CASSQERVGNTIYF.

This clonotype was recorded at least ten times. This beta chain is a stray sequence in a library constructed for alpha chains; its clone size is not meaningful. V gene TRBV7-8 combines with J gene TRBJ1-5; D is unresolved. V was cut by 5 bases and J by 0 bases, with 17 bases left in between. CDR3 size: 17 residues. Germline CDR1 is SGHVS and CDR2 is FQNEAQ. The CDR3 DNA reads as TGTGCCAGCAGCGTAGGAACCACCGTATTTAGCAATCAGCCCCAGCATTTT. Amino acids: CASSVGTTVFSNQPQHF.

This clonotype has at least ten counts. This beta chain lies outside the target of a library built for alpha chains; its clone size means little. The chain uses TRBV5-1 and TRBJ1-1; possible D gene TRBD1, 6 bases. Trimming pared 0 bases from V and 6 bases from J, leaving 18 bases between. Germline loops: CDR1 SGHRS, CDR2 YFSETQ. This CDR3 spans 16 amino acids. DNA of the CDR3: TGCGCCAGCAGCTTGGCGGCAGGGGAGGTAGCGGCTGAAGCTTTCTTT. The encoded protein is CASSLAAGEVAAEAFF.

This clonotype has a count of ten or more. Since the library was made to target alpha chains, this beta chain is a stray read and its abundance is not meaningful. The V call is TRBV7-9, the J call TRBJ1-5; unclear D gene. Germline CDR1 and CDR2: SEHNR and FQNEAQ (reference sequence). The CDR3 consists of 15 residues. V was shortened by 5 bases and J by 3 bases, with 14 bases between the two germline ends. The CDR3, as DNA: TGTGCCAGCAGCCCCGCCGGAGGGCCCAATCAGCCCCAGCATTTT. Amino acid sequence: CASSPAGGPNQPQHF.

This clonotype is medium-sized by share. This beta chain lies outside the target of a library built for alpha chains; its clone size means little. The chain is built from TRBV5-1 and TRBJ2-1, with a possible D match to TRBD2 (5 bases). V shed 0 bases and J shed 6 bases, with 16 bases lying between them. Germline V gene lookup returns CDR1 SGHRS and CDR2 YFSETQ. This CDR3 contains 16 residues. This CDR3 is CASSLGAVLRGNEQFF. The CDR3 DNA sequence: TGCGCCAGCAGCTTGGGAGCAGTCCTTCGGGGCAATGAGCAGTTCTTC. Looking up the rest from reference TRBV5-1 and TRBJ2-1 gives the full variable domain: KAGVTQTPRYLIKTRGQQVTLSCSPISGHRSVSWYQQTPGQGLQFLFEYFSETQRNKGNFPGRFSGRQFSNSRSEMNVSTLELGDSALYLCASSLGAVLRGNEQFFGPGTRLTVL.

This clonotype appeared many times. This beta chain represents an off-target read in a library built for alpha chains; its size is of limited meaning. The chain is built from TRBV4-1 and TRBJ2-5, with 11 bases that match TRBD2. Germline V gives CDR1 MGHRA, CDR2 YSYEKL. This CDR3 comprises 15 residues. The V gene end was trimmed by 7 bases and the J gene end by 3 bases; junction bases not matched to a gene: 7. The CDR3 region is CASNLGTSGEETQYF. CDR3 DNA sequence: TGCGCCAGCAATTTGGGGACTAGCGGAGAAGAGACCCAGTACTTC.

This clonotype has ten or more counts. This beta chain is an unintended read in a library built for alpha chains; its size means little. V gene TRBV11-3 combines with J gene TRBJ2-5; tentative D call: TRBD2 (6 bases). Trimming stripped 1 base from V and 6 bases from J, with 12 bases between. There are 14 residues in the CDR3. In germline, CDR1 is SGHNT, CDR2 YENEEA. CDR3 in amino acids: CASSLGGGPKTQYF. The DNA for the CDR3 is TGTGCCAGCAGCTTAGGCGGAGGGCCGAAGACCCAGTACTTC. The full variable domain, completed using reference TRBV11-3 and TRBJ2-5, is EAGVVQSPRYKIIEKKQPVAFWCNPISGHNTLYWYLQNLGQGPELLIRYENEEAVDDSQLPKDRFSAERLKGVDSTLKIQPAELGDSAVYLCASSLGGGPKTQYFGPGTRLLVL.

This clonotype was counted at least ten times. Because the library targeted alpha chains, this beta chain is an off-target read whose size means little. The chain has TRBV7-3 and TRBJ2-5, with D perhaps TRBD2 (6 bases). CDR1 and CDR2 from the germline V gene are SGHTA and FQGTGA. V shed 4 bases and J shed 5 bases, with 11 bases lying between them. CDR3 size: 13 residues. CDR3 in amino acids: CASSSGTAETQYF. In DNA form, the CDR3 reads TGTGCCAGCAGCTCGGGGACTGCGGAGACCCAGTACTTC.

This clonotype has at least ten counts. Because the library targeted alpha chains, this beta chain is an off-target read whose size means little. The chain is built from TRBV27 and TRBJ2-7, with 12 bases matching TRBD2. Germline V gives CDR1 MNHEY, CDR2 SMNVEV (reference sequence). The V gene end was trimmed by 5 bases and the J gene end by 12 bases; junction bases not matched to a gene: 8. This CDR3 spans 13 amino acids. CDR3: CASSGGLAGTLYF. In DNA form, the CDR3 reads TGTGCCAGCAGTGGCGGACTAGCGGGGACCCTGTACTTC.

With regard to this clonotype: The library was designed around alpha chains, so this beta chain is a stray read whose abundance carries little weight. The V and J genes are TRBV7-2 and TRBJ2-1, with 9 bases that match TRBD1. There are 15 residues in the CDR3. Germline CDR1 is SGHTA and CDR2 is FQGNSA. The junction had 7 bases not matched to a gene; V was cut back by 5 bases and J by 5 bases. The CDR3 is CASSPGTGSHNEQFF. CDR3 nucleotide sequence: TGTGCCAGCAGCCCCGGGACAGGGTCCCACAATGAGCAGTTCTTC.

This clonotype was observed many times. This beta chain is off target for a library built for alpha chains, so its abundance means little. This chain uses TRBV11-2 with TRBJ2-1; tentative D call: TRBD2 (6 bases). Trimming took 5 bases from V and 3 from J, leaving 17 bases between them. The CDR3 totals 16 residues. From germline, CDR1 is SGHAT and CDR2 FQNNGV. The CDR3 bases are TGTGCCAGCAGCCTAGGGACCGGGGGATTCTACAATGAGCAGTTCTTC. Translation gives CASSLGTGGFYNEQFF.

This clonotype was detected ten times or more. The library was designed around alpha chains, so this beta chain is a stray read whose abundance carries little weight. The J gene is TRBJ2-7, the V gene TRBV5-1; 11 positions match TRBD1. Germline CDR1 and CDR2: SGHRS and YFSETQ. The length of the CDR3 is 15 residues. Unmatched junction bases numbered 4, after V lost 0 bases and J lost 5 bases. The chain's CDR3 is CASSLVDRGPNEQYF. CDR3 DNA sequence: TGCGCCAGCAGCTTGGTGGACAGGGGGCCTAACGAGCAGTACTTC.

This clonotype has ten or more counts. The library was designed around alpha chains, so this beta chain is a stray read whose abundance carries little weight. The gene calls are TRBV11-3 and TRBJ2-7, with 8 bases aligning to TRBD2. Trimming at V came to 0 bases and at J to 0 bases, leaving 10 bases not matched to a gene. CDR3 length: 18 amino acids. The germline V gene has CDR1 SGHNT and CDR2 YENEEA. CDR3 coding DNA: TGTGCCAGCAGCTTAGATACGATAGCGGGGCACAGCTCCTACGAGCAGTACTTC. Translated, it gives CASSLDTIAGHSSYEQYF. Full variable domain (rest looked up from reference TRBV11-3 and TRBJ2-7): EAGVVQSPRYKIIEKKQPVAFWCNPISGHNTLYWYLQNLGQGPELLIRYENEEAVDDSQLPKDRFSAERLKGVDSTLKIQPAELGDSAVYLCASSLDTIAGHSSYEQYFGPGTRLTVT.

This clonotype was recorded a few times. A library made for alpha chains picked up this beta chain off target, so its size means little. The chain joins TRBV2 to TRBJ2-5, with D tentatively TRBD1 or TRBD2 (6 bases each). V gave up 7 bases and J gave up 5 bases, with 17 bases separating them. CDR1 and CDR2 (germline): SNHLY, FYNNEI. The CDR3 totals 14 residues. The CDR3 nucleotides read TGTGCCAGCACACCGGGGGCCCGGCAGGAGACCCAGTACTTC. It translates to CASTPGARQETQYF.

At least ten counts were recorded for this clonotype. Found in a library prepared for alpha chains, this beta chain is an off-target read, and its abundance has little meaning. This chain joins TRBV7-2 and TRBJ2-5; D unclear. Trimming pared 5 bases from V and 9 bases from J, leaving 16 bases between. The CDR3 covers 13 residues. Germline values: CDR1 SGHTA, CDR2 FQGNSA. As DNA, the CDR3 is TGTGCCAGCAGCCCAGGCCGGCGCCTCTCCCAGTACTTC. It translates to CASSPGRRLSQYF.

This clonotype was seen many times. The library was prepared for alpha chains; this beta chain is a stray read, so its frequency means little. CDR3 sequence: CASSSRTGGTDTQYF. The CDR3 DNA reads as TGTGCCAGCAGTTCAAGGACAGGGGGCACAGATACGCAGTATTTT. The chain has TRBV12-3 or TRBV12-4 and TRBJ2-3, with TRBD1 matching over 9 bases. This CDR3 is built from 15 residues. J lost 1 base, V lost 4 bases, and 3 bases had no gene match.

This clonotype was observed many times. The library was prepared for alpha chains; this beta chain is a stray read, so its frequency means little. The gene calls are TRBV5-6 and TRBJ1-5; tentatively, D is TRBD1 (6 bases). Trimming shortened V by 4 bases and J by 0 bases, and 17 bases separated the two germline ends. The CDR3 contains 17 residues. Germline CDR1 reads SGHDT; CDR2 reads YYEEEE. The CDR3 sequence is CASSIQDRPYSNQPQHF. The CDR3 bases are TGTGCCAGCAGCATCCAGGACAGACCTTATAGCAATCAGCCCCAGCATTTT.

For this clonotype: The library was designed around alpha chains, so this beta chain is a stray read whose abundance carries little weight. V gene TRBV13 combines with J gene TRBJ2-3; 7 nucleotides line up with TRBD2. J gave up 2 bases and V 4 bases, and 9 bases lay outside the gene matches. The V gene's germline CDR1 is PRHDT and CDR2 FYEKMQ (reference sequence). The CDR3 is 16 amino acids. Here the CDR3 DNA reads TGTGCCAGCAGCTCCCTAGCGGCTTCTTACACAGATACGCAGTATTTT. Its protein is CASSSLAASYTDTQYF.

This clonotype was seen at least ten times. This beta chain is off target for a library built for alpha chains, so its abundance means little. This sequence joins TRBV28 and TRBJ2-7; D is uncertain. The CDR3 is 14 amino acids. Per the germline V gene, CDR1 is MDHEN and CDR2 is SYDVKM. Trimming stripped 6 bases from V and 7 bases from J, with 19 bases between. CDR3 in DNA: TGTGCCAGCAGGGATCCGGGCCGTCCAGGAGAGCAGTACTTC. It translates to CASRDPGRPGEQYF.

This clonotype was recorded a few times. This beta chain is an unintended read in a library built for alpha chains; its size means little. This chain connects TRBV6-1 to TRBJ2-5; TRBD2 aligns across 10 bases. V was pared by 3 bases and J by 4 bases, with 11 bases of the junction left unmatched. CDR3 size: 17 residues. Germline CDR1 and CDR2: MNHNS and SASEGT. CDR3 loop: CASSERLWVAGGETQYF. CDR3 coding DNA: TGTGCCAGCAGTGAGAGACTTTGGGTAGCGGGAGGAGAGACCCAGTACTTC.

This clonotype has more than one count but fewer than ten. Within a library made for alpha chains, this beta chain is off target, and its count is uninformative. This chain connects TRBV5-5 to TRBJ2-7; D unclear. Germline V gives CDR1 SGHKS, CDR2 YYEKEE (reference sequence). With 2 bases removed from V and 7 bases from J, the gap between germline ends came to 13 bases. The CDR3 runs 13 residues. The CDR3 DNA sequence: TGTGCCAGCAGCTTCACATTTTCCTCGGAGCAGTACTTC. This codes for CASSFTFSSEQYF.